The subject of this entry is one T cell receptor beta chain. Antigen specificity is unknown. There are 16 residues in the CDR3. Trimming removed 2 bases from V and 4 bases from J; junction bases left unmatched: 7. Germline CDR1 MNHEY, CDR2 SMNVEV (reference sequence). Healthy Caucasian individuals from Russia aged roughly 6 to 90 served as donors. These data come from a study of blood T cells in healthy people across ages. Overall study: Through template switching, about one barcoded beta molecule was captured per two T cells, as measured in model experiments.

The authors ran a second PCR of roughly 6 to 11 cycles using a sample-barcoded 5' primer and a J-beta primer mix. From the 5' RACE reads, TCRdb called clonotypes with MiXCR, one entry per CDR3 protein. The sample comprises roughly 1,500,000 distinct CDR3 sequences, 42% of which are singletons, and roughly 7.7% rests with the top ten. The study's findings and limits: Naive T cell percentage and TCR beta diversity correlated strongly. Per million T cells, TCR beta diversity dropped about linearly as age rose.

The receptor was isolated from a woman aged 18-29 years in good health. Sequencing input: blood. This rearrangement joins TRBV27 to TRBJ2-2, with 7 positions matching TRBD2. Here the CDR3 reads CASSLLPGEGTGELFF. CDR3 DNA sequence: TGTGCCAGCAGTTTACTGCCCGGGGAGGGCACCGGGGAGCTGTTTTTT.